The 31 T cell receptor beta chains below come from one sample, sequenced in a study of Ad26.COV2.S vaccination and SARS-CoV-2 variants. Noted treatment: around 19 received Ad26.COV2.S at low or high dose, single or two shots; about 5 received placebo; per-sample allocation not given. All samples were drawn on day 63, counting from the first vaccine or placebo injection. Data came from immunoSEQ multiplex PCR; TCRdb stores just in-frame clones and leaves some out. The profile covers about 320,000 clones, with around four fifths appearing a single time and 2.1% taken by the ten largest. The input for sequencing was peripheral blood, taken in a trial of Ad26.COV2.S vaccine versus placebo. The receptors originated from a person aged 18-65 years who received the Ad26.COV2.S COVID-19 vaccine or a placebo.

The chain is built from TRBV5-1 and TRBJ1-2; unclear D gene. Per the germline V gene, CDR1 is SGHRS and CDR2 is YFSETQ. The CDR3 extends over 14 amino acids. V shed 4 bases and J shed 2 bases, with 12 bases lying between them. CDR3 nucleotides: TGCGCCAGCAGCAGCTCCTCGGGGAACTATGGCTACACCTTC. Encoded protein: CASSSSSGNYGYTF.

The V gene is TRBV5-6, the J gene TRBJ2-2; D call uncertain. The V end lost 3 bases, the J end lost 6 bases, and 9 bases lay between the germline ends. Germline loops: CDR1 SGHDT, CDR2 YYEEEE. CDR3 size: 13 residues. The CDR3 here is CASSSLSAGELFF. The CDR3 nucleotides read TGTGCCAGCAGCTCCCTCTCGGCCGGGGAGCTGTTTTTT. The whole variable domain, filled in from reference TRBV5-6 and TRBJ2-2, reads DAGVTQSPTHLIKTRGQQVTLRCSPKSGHDTVSWYQQALGQGPQFIFQYYEEEERQRGNFPDRFSGHQFPNYSSELNVNALLLGDSALYLCASSSLSAGELFFGEGSRLTVL.

V gene TRBV5-8 combines with J gene TRBJ2-5; a weak D match, TRBD2 (5 bases). Germline V lookup: CDR1 SGHTS, CDR2 YDEGEE. The germline V and J ends were trimmed by 0 bases and 5 bases, with 8 bases remaining between them. The CDR3 consists of 13 residues. CDR3 nucleotide sequence: TGTGCCAGCAGCTTGGCGGGGATTGAGACCCAGTACTTC. This codes for CASSLAGIETQYF.

Notes on this clone: The sample carries other DNA sequences with the same CDR3. The chain couples TRBV7-8 to TRBJ1-5; no clear D gene. Between the trimmed V and J ends, which lost 1 base and 4 bases, there was a span of 2 bases. Germline CDR1 SGHVS, CDR2 FQNEAQ. The CDR3 extends over 12 amino acids. The CDR3 protein is CASSLGNQPQHF. CDR3 nucleotide sequence: TGTGCCAGCAGCTTAGGGAATCAGCCCCAGCATTTT.

The chain combines TRBV30 with TRBJ1-5; D may be TRBD1 (5 bases). From germline, CDR1 is GTSNPN and CDR2 SVGIG (reference sequence). V lost 3 bases and J lost 7, with 13 bases in between. CDR3 length: 13 amino acids. CDR3 nucleotides: TGTGCCTGGAGCCCCGGACACCTACAGCCCCAGCATTTT. It specifies CAWSPGHLQPQHF.

The chain combines TRBV5-1 with TRBJ2-1, with D tentatively TRBD2 (6 bases). V was pared by 7 bases and J by 4 bases, with 9 bases between. CDR3 size: 12 residues. Germline CDR1 and CDR2: SGHRS and YFSETQ. The CDR3 DNA reads TGCGCCAGCGCGGAGGGGTACAATGAGCAGTTCTTC. Amino acid sequence: CASAEGYNEQFF.

CDR3 in DNA: TGTGCCTCCTTCGGGACAGCCTATAATTCACCCCTCCACTTT. It specifies CASFGTAYNSPLHF. The rearrangement uses TRBV2 and TRBJ1-6; 7 bases are a match to TRBD1. The germline V gene has CDR1 SNHLY and CDR2 FYNNEI. Losses at the gene ends were 11 bases for V and 2 bases for J; bases not matched to a gene: 6. There are 14 residues in the CDR3.

The chain has TRBV5-1 and TRBJ1-6; 7 nucleotides align to TRBD1. The trim removed 0 bases at V and 7 bases at J, leaving 4 bases unmatched. Germline loops: CDR1 SGHRS, CDR2 YFSETQ. The CDR3 totals 15 residues. The CDR3 nucleotides are TGCGCCAGCAGCTTGGCCGGCAGGGGGAATTCACCCCTCCACTTT. Its protein product is CASSLAGRGNSPLHF.

V gene TRBV19 combines with J gene TRBJ1-2, with a possible D match to TRBD1 (5 bases). CDR3 length: 15 residues. The V and J ends lost 3 bases and 3 bases respectively, with 14 bases between them. Germline-derived CDR1 and CDR2 are LNHDA and SQIVND (reference sequence). The CDR3 DNA follows: TGTGCCAGTAGTATGGTCTTAGCGGGGGACTATGGCTACACCTTC. It specifies CASSMVLAGDYGYTF.

Concerning this clone itself: The sample contains more than one DNA sequence encoding this CDR3. The chain recombines TRBV11-2 with TRBJ2-7; no reliable D call. Germline CDR1 SGHAT, CDR2 FQNNGV. The V end lost 3 bases, the J end lost 4 bases, and 7 bases lay between the germline ends. The CDR3 contains 12 residues. CDR3 amino acids: CASSLQGYEQYF. The DNA for the CDR3 is TGTGCCAGCAGCTTGCAAGGTTACGAGCAGTACTTC.

This sequence joins TRBV6-1 and TRBJ1-1; D might be TRBD1 (5 bases). Looked up from germline, CDR1 is MNHNS and CDR2 is SASEGT. The CDR3 has 15 amino acids. Trimming removed 2 bases from V and 7 bases from J, with 17 bases in between. As DNA, the CDR3 is TGTGCCAGCAGTGAAATTCTAGGGACGGGAGGTGAAGCTTTCTTT. Its translation is CASSEILGTGGEAFF.

This chain uses TRBV6-6 with TRBJ1-2; D remains ambiguous. Germline CDR1 and CDR2: MNHNY and SVGAGI (reference sequence). The CDR3 spans 14 residues. V lost 7 bases and J lost 7, with 19 bases in between. This CDR3 is CASTGTSGIGGYTF. The CDR3 DNA reads as TGTGCCAGCACCGGCACCTCCGGGATAGGTGGCTACACCTTC.

The chain employs TRBV6-1 and TRBJ2-7, with 8 bases lining up with TRBD1. Germline CDR1 is MNHNS and CDR2 is SASEGT. The V gene end was trimmed by 3 bases and the J gene end by 3 bases; junction bases not matched to a gene: 4. The CDR3 is 14 residues long. CDR3 bases: TGTGCCAGCAGTGACCGGGACAGGCACTACGAGCAGTACTTC. This translates into CASSDRDRHYEQYF.

The genes are TRBV9 and TRBJ2-2; a possible D gene is TRBD2 (6 bases). Germline loops: CDR1 SGDLS, CDR2 YYNGEE. This CDR3 spans 14 amino acids. Trimming pared 4 bases from V and 2 bases from J, leaving 9 bases between. This CDR3 is CASSRDSNTGELFF. In nucleotides, the CDR3 is TGTGCCAGCAGCCGGGACTCTAACACCGGGGAGCTGTTTTTT.

This clone was seen a handful of times. The V and J genes are TRBV19 and TRBJ1-6; a weak D match, TRBD1 (5 bases). This CDR3 is built from 12 residues. In germline, CDR1 is LNHDA, CDR2 SQIVND (reference sequence). V shed 11 bases and J shed 12 bases, with 17 bases lying between them. The CDR3 sequence: CASGRAGGPLHF. CDR3 DNA sequence: TGTGCCTCGGGCCGGGCCGGGGGACCCCTCCACTTT.

This clone showed up just once. This chain joins TRBV25-1 and TRBJ2-5; TRBD1 aligns across 9 bases. Trimming cost V 4 bases and J 4 bases; bases outside gene matches: 7. The germline gives CDR1 MGHDK, CDR2 SYGVNS. The CDR3 loop spans 15 amino acids. The CDR3 here is CASSAMGTGSETQYF. CDR3 DNA sequence: TGTGCCAGCAGTGCCATGGGGACAGGGTCAGAGACCCAGTACTTC. Combining the CDR3 with reference TRBV25-1 and TRBJ2-5 gives the whole variable domain EADIYQTPRYLVIGTGKKITLECSQTMGHDKMYWYQQDPGMELHLIHYSYGVNSTEKGDLSSESTVSRIRTEHFPLTLESARPSHTSQYLCASSAMGTGSETQYFGPGTRLLVL.

The chain is built from TRBV9 and TRBJ2-6; maybe TRBD1 (6 bases). Between the trimmed V and J ends, which lost 0 bases and 2 bases, there was a span of 15 bases. The CDR3 covers 18 residues. Germline loops: CDR1 SGDLS, CDR2 YYNGEE. In DNA, the CDR3 is TGTGCCAGCAGCGTAGACAGGGCCTTGGCGCCTGGGGCCAACGTCCTGACTTTC. This encodes CASSVDRALAPGANVLTF.

This chain connects TRBV7-2 to TRBJ2-7, with D possibly being TRBD1 or TRBD2 (5 bases each). Germline loops: CDR1 SGHTA, CDR2 FQGNSA. V lost 5 bases to trimming and J lost 3 bases, with 11 bases between them. This CDR3 spans 13 amino acids. The CDR3 coding sequence is TGTGCCAGCAGCATAGGGACGGGCTACGAGCAGTACTTC. The encoded protein is CASSIGTGYEQYF.

This chain links TRBV7-9 with TRBJ1-5; D may be TRBD1 (5 bases). This CDR3 region has 14 residues. Trimming shortened V by 4 bases and J by 7 bases, and 14 bases separated the two germline ends. The germline CDR1 and CDR2 sequences are SEHNR and FQNEAQ (reference sequence). CDR3: CASSSPQGIQPQHF. CDR3 bases: TGTGCCAGCAGCTCCCCGCAGGGAATACAGCCCCAGCATTTT.

The V call is TRBV28, the J call TRBJ2-5; 7 bases align to TRBD1. The CDR3 contains 14 residues. Trimming took 5 bases from V and 1 from J; bases not matched to a gene: 4. Germline CDR1 is MDHEN and CDR2 is SYDVKM. DNA for the CDR3: TGTGCCAGCAGTCGACAGGGTCTCCAAGAGACCCAGTACTTC. Translating gives CASSRQGLQETQYF.

The rearrangement uses TRBV28 and TRBJ2-5, with 7 bases identical to TRBD1. This CDR3 is built from 16 residues. The germline V gene has CDR1 MDHEN and CDR2 SYDVKM. V lost 0 bases, J lost 2 bases, and 6 bases stayed unmatched. CDR3 protein: CASSLWGTGAQETQYF. The CDR3 DNA sequence: TGTGCCAGCAGTTTATGGGGTACAGGGGCTCAAGAGACCCAGTACTTC.

For the CDR3, the DNA is TGTGCCAGCAGCTCTAACCCATCCGGAGTAATCTACGAGCAGTACTTC. Protein sequence: CASSSNPSGVIYEQYF. The chain combines TRBV5-6 with TRBJ2-7; D is undetermined. Germline V gives CDR1 SGHDT, CDR2 YYEEEE. V shed 3 bases and J shed 3 bases, with 19 bases lying between them. CDR3 size: 16 residues.

The chain joins TRBV7-8 to TRBJ2-3, with D possibly being TRBD2 (5 bases). The CDR3 totals 16 residues. CDR1 is SGHVS and CDR2 is FQNEAQ in the germline V gene. The V end lost 1 base, the J end lost 2 bases, and 13 bases lay between the germline ends. The CDR3 bases are TGTGCCAGCAGCTTAGGAAGTCGCGGGTACACAGATACGCAGTATTTT. It is translated as CASSLGSRGYTDTQYF.

This chain uses TRBV19 with TRBJ2-2, with 9 nucleotides matching TRBD1. The CDR3 has 16 residues. Trimming at V came to 3 bases and at J to 5 bases, leaving 7 bases not matched to a gene. In germline, CDR1 is LNHDA, CDR2 SQIVND (reference sequence). In DNA, the CDR3 is TGTGCCAGTAGTATTGCCGGGACAGGGATGACCGGGGAGCTGTTTTTT. Residues: CASSIAGTGMTGELFF.

This rearrangement joins TRBV19 to TRBJ2-7; either TRBD1 or TRBD2 may fit D (5 bases each). V lost 5 bases, J lost 2 bases, and 13 bases lay in between. CDR3 size: 14 residues. Germline lookup yields CDR1 LNHDA and CDR2 SQIVND (reference sequence). The CDR3: CASSDRDGPYEQYF. In DNA, the CDR3 is TGTGCCAGTAGTGACCGGGACGGTCCCTACGAGCAGTACTTC.

This clone was counted a few times. The chain combines TRBV5-4 with TRBJ2-6; 8 bases are a match to TRBD2. Looked up from germline, CDR1 is SGHNT and CDR2 is YYREEE (reference sequence). This CDR3 has 20 residues. Germline trimming cut 3 bases from V and 6 bases from J; bases unmatched to any gene: 20. The CDR3 loop is CASSSGVGTSGPLAANVLTF. CDR3 bases: TGTGCCAGCAGCTCAGGAGTGGGAACTAGCGGACCTCTTGCGGCCAACGTCCTGACTTTC.

The chain couples TRBV4-1 to TRBJ2-5, with D perhaps TRBD2 (5 bases). The germline V gene has CDR1 MGHRA and CDR2 YSYEKL. This CDR3 contains 17 residues. V gave up 2 bases and J gave up 5 bases, with 21 bases separating them. The CDR3 nucleotides read TGCGCCAGCAGCCAACTTGCTAGCCCCTATTCCATTGAGACCCAGTACTTC. Its translation: CASSQLASPYSIETQYF.

The chain links TRBV18 to TRBJ2-5; D may correspond to TRBD1 or TRBD2 (6 bases each). Trimming shortened V by 0 bases and J by 4 bases, and 15 bases separated the two germline ends. Germline V CDR1 and CDR2: KGHSH, LQKENI. CDR3 length: 16 amino acids. The CDR3 protein is CASSPPSRGATETQYF. CDR3 in DNA: TGTGCCAGCTCACCACCGAGTAGGGGGGCCACAGAGACCCAGTACTTC. Full variable domain (missing parts from reference TRBV18 and TRBJ2-5): NAGVMQNPRHLVRRRGQEARLRCSPMKGHSHVYWYRQLPEEGLKFMVYLQKENIIDESGMPKERFSAEFPKEGPSILRIQQVVRGDSAAYFCASSPPSRGATETQYFGPGTRLLVL.

The V gene is TRBV27, the J gene TRBJ1-2, with 10 nucleotides matching TRBD1. Trimming at V came to 2 bases and at J to 9 bases, leaving 3 bases not matched to a gene. This CDR3 has 13 amino acids. Per germline, CDR1 MNHEY and CDR2 SMNVEV (reference sequence). The chain's CDR3 is CASSLGDRGRYTF. The CDR3 DNA follows: TGTGCCAGCAGTTTAGGGGACAGGGGACGCTACACCTTC.

The gene calls are TRBV6-1 and TRBJ1-1; no definite D call. Germline CDR1 MNHNS, CDR2 SASEGT. This CDR3 has 11 amino acids. V lost 2 bases to trimming and J lost 8 bases, with 6 bases between them. CDR3 amino acids: CASSEREEAFF. In DNA, the CDR3 is TGTGCCAGCAGTGAACGGGAAGAAGCTTTCTTT.

The chain combines TRBV7-2 with TRBJ1-1; unclear D gene. There are 15 residues in the CDR3. V was pared by 5 bases and J by 4 bases, with 17 bases between. Germline CDR1 and CDR2: SGHTA and FQGNSA. The CDR3 protein is CASSRSRLEGTEAFF. For the CDR3, the DNA is TGTGCCAGCAGCCGGAGTAGACTTGAGGGCACTGAAGCTTTCTTT. The complete variable domain, with remaining parts taken from reference TRBV7-2 and TRBJ1-1, reads GAGVSQSPSNKVTEKGKDVELRCDPISGHTALYWYRQSLGQGLEFLIYFQGNSAPDKSGLPSDRFSAERTGGSVSTLTIQRTQQEDSAVYLCASSRSRLEGTEAFFGQGTRLTVV.